This is a list of T cell receptor beta chains from one sample in a study of Ad26.COV2.S vaccination and SARS-CoV-2 variants. Data came from immunoSEQ multiplex PCR; TCRdb stores just in-frame clones and leaves some out. The data contain about 350,000 clones, 80% to 90% of them singletons. The sample in question was peripheral blood, obtained in a trial of Ad26.COV2.S vaccine versus placebo. All receptors come from a person between 18 and 65 years old who received the Ad26.COV2.S COVID-19 vaccine or a placebo. CDR3s include the opening cysteine and the closing phenylalanine or tryptophan. The order of the fields is V gene, D gene, clone size, J gene, CDR3 protein, CDR3 DNA. The D gene is left open where the match is weak. Clone size is shown for a subset of rows, as once, few, many or a class of expanded clone.

TRBV9	NA	NA	TRBJ1-5	CASSVGLGNQPQHF	TGTGCCAGCAGCGTAGGTTTGGGGAATCAGCCCCAGCATTTT
TRBV5-6	NA	NA	TRBJ1-6	CASSLGSGVDNSPLHF	TGTGCCAGCAGCTTGGGATCAGGGGTCGATAATTCACCCCTCCACTTT
TRBV7-8	NA	NA	TRBJ2-7	CASSPTGTYEQYF	TGTGCCAGCAGCCCAACAGGGACGTACGAGCAGTACTTC
TRBV5-1	NA	once	TRBJ2-7	CASSSPGNTYEQYF	TGCGCCAGCAGCTCACCAGGGAATACCTACGAGCAGTACTTC
TRBV5-1	NA	NA	TRBJ1-1	CASSSDGMNTEAFF	TGCGCCAGCAGCTCGGACGGGATGAACACTGAAGCTTTCTTT
TRBV7-6	NA	NA	TRBJ2-2	CASSLAPWNTGELFF	TGTGCCAGCAGCTTAGCGCCCTGGAACACCGGGGAGCTGTTTTTT
TRBV5-1	TRBD1	NA	TRBJ1-2	CASSLLQGVYGYTF	TGCGCCAGCAGCTTGTTGCAGGGGGTCTATGGCTACACCTTC
TRBV5-1	TRBD2	NA	TRBJ2-1	CASSRGLAGRRAYNEQFF	TGCGCCAGCAGCCGTGGACTAGCGGGACGCCGTGCCTACAATGAGCAGTTCTTC
TRBV3-1/TRBV3-2	NA	NA	TRBJ2-4	CASSPLVGENIQYF	TGTGCCAGCAGCCCACTGGTAGGGGAAAACATTCAGTACTTC
TRBV29-1	NA	NA	TRBJ2-1	CSVDREASYNEQFF	TGCAGCGTTGATAGGGAAGCCTCCTACAATGAGCAGTTCTTC
TRBV5-1	TRBD1	NA	TRBJ1-2	CASSAPDRGVYGYTF	TGCGCCAGCAGCGCCCCGGACAGGGGTGTGTATGGCTACACCTTC
TRBV11-2	TRBD2	NA	TRBJ2-5	CASSLSRTSGGAGETQYF	TGTGCCAGCAGCTTATCGAGGACTAGCGGGGGGGCGGGAGAGACCCAGTACTTC
TRBV18	TRBD1	NA	TRBJ1-2	CASSPGTERDYTF	TGTGCCAGCTCACCCGGGACAGAGAGAGACTACACCTTC
TRBV2	NA	NA	TRBJ2-5	CASSRMGPRETQYF	TGTGCCAGCAGTAGAATGGGTCCAAGGGAGACCCAGTACTTC
TRBV7-2	NA	NA	TRBJ1-1	CASSLGAQKGEAFF	TGTGCCAGCAGCTTAGGGGCCCAGAAGGGTGAAGCTTTCTTT
TRBV7-9	NA	NA	TRBJ1-4	CASSLAGVGEKLFF	TGTGCCAGCAGCTTAGCAGGGGTGGGCGAAAAACTGTTTTTT
TRBV2	NA	NA	TRBJ1-5	CASRFSGTSNQPQHF	TGTGCCAGCAGGTTCTCTGGGACCAGCAATCAGCCCCAGCATTTT
TRBV5-8	NA	NA	TRBJ1-1	CASSLWRGPEAFF	TGTGCCAGCAGCTTATGGAGGGGCCCAGAAGCTTTCTTT
TRBV6-6	NA	NA	TRBJ1-5	CASRPGEYSNQPQHF	TGTGCCAGCAGACCAGGGGAATATAGCAATCAGCCCCAGCATTTT
TRBV9	NA	once	TRBJ1-6	CASSVTGEGFGSYNSPLHF	TGTGCCAGCAGCGTAACCGGGGAGGGGTTTGGCTCCTATAATTCACCCCTCCACTTT
TRBV6-2/TRBV6-3	NA	NA	TRBJ2-2	CASSSTEPGDPNTGELFF	TGTGCCAGCAGTTCCACAGAGCCAGGAGACCCAAATACCGGGGAGCTGTTTTTT
TRBV7-8	TRBD2	NA	TRBJ2-3	CASSKSGTSTDTQYF	TGTGCCAGCAGCAAAAGCGGGACTAGCACAGATACGCAGTATTTT
TRBV2	TRBD2	NA	TRBJ2-1	CASSVFGGASYNEQFF	TGTGCCAGCAGTGTATTCGGGGGGGCCTCCTACAATGAGCAGTTCTTC
TRBV9	TRBD2	NA	TRBJ2-1	CASSKRLAGAYNEQFF	TGTGCCAGCAGCAAGCGACTAGCGGGGGCGTACAATGAGCAGTTCTTC
TRBV13	NA	NA	TRBJ1-6	CASSPGRGPPLHF	TGTGCCAGCAGCCCTGGGCGCGGGCCACCCCTCCACTTT
TRBV9	NA	NA	TRBJ2-3	CASSGDTRYF	TGTGCCAGCTCTGGGGACACCAGATATTTT
TRBV29-1	NA	NA	TRBJ2-2	CSVGTDMNTGELFF	TGCAGCGTTGGGACAGACATGAACACCGGGGAGCTGTTTTTT
TRBV11-2	NA	NA	TRBJ2-1	CASSFSRPGRPYNEQFF	TGTGCCAGCAGCTTTTCGCGGCCGGGGCGCCCCTACAATGAGCAGTTCTTC
TRBV11-2	NA	NA	TRBJ2-7	CASSLGLWAGKSYEQYF	TGTGCCAGCAGCTTAGGTCTATGGGCGGGGAAGTCCTACGAGCAGTACTTC
TRBV19	NA	NA	TRBJ1-5	CATGGGINQPQHF	TGTGCCACCGGCGGGGGGATTAATCAGCCCCAGCATTTT
TRBV19	NA	NA	TRBJ2-1	CASSIAEGSNEQFF	TGTGCCAGTAGTATAGCGGAAGGGAGCAATGAGCAGTTCTTC
TRBV10-1	TRBD1	NA	TRBJ1-5	CASKQGTDQPQHF	TGCGCCAGCAAACAGGGGACAGACCAGCCCCAGCATTTT
TRBV5-8	NA	NA	TRBJ1-5	CASSRDSNQPQHF	TGTGCCAGCAGCCGCGACAGCAATCAGCCCCAGCATTTT